This T cell receptor beta chain was identified during a study of cytomegalovirus exposure and HLA in healthy donors. Looking at the study overall: Early on, a data release was issued that held 85 million to 95 million unique TCRs from HLA-typed donors. Study-wide results and caveats: Later analysis associated a missense DCLRE1C variant with TCR beta V- and J-gene trimming. The HLA-A and HLA-B alleles of most subjects were reportedly predicted accurately from TCR beta sequences.

There are 15 residues in the CDR3. Germline V gene sequence: CDR1 SGHVS, CDR2 FNYEAQ. The V end lost 6 bases, the J end lost 2 bases, and 14 bases lay between the germline ends. Vbeta (60) and Jbeta (13) primers were used in the PCR. In the authors' methods: About 80 million unique TCR beta chains, some 10 million of them shared, were counted by a later analysis. Some clones are missing from TCRdb's copy, which holds only in-frame ones; the method was immunoSEQ multiplex PCR. V and J calls plus clone size are reproduced from that table; the DNA served to infer D and trimming. The sample shows some 70,000 clones, approximately 70% of them seen only once. Comment on this clone: Its antigen is as yet unknown.

The source of this sequence is a male donor in good health and CMV-seropositive. This sequence joins TRBV7-6 and TRBJ2-1, with D possibly matching TRBD1 (5 bases). Source material: PBMCs. CDR3 DNA: TGTGCCAGCAGTCCGACAGTGCCACCCTACAATGAGCAGTTCTTC. It specifies CASSPTVPPYNEQFF.